One sample yielded the 12 T cell receptor beta chains listed below, sequenced in a study of T cell changes during pregnancy in multiple sclerosis. Assay used: immunoSEQ multiplex PCR; TCRdb lists only in-frame clones, some missing. The sample holds roughly 40,000 clones, about 91% seen once. Here the sequenced sample was CD4+ T cells from peripheral blood mononuclear cells, taken before pregnancy. The source is a female donor with multiple sclerosis, enrolled in a pregnancy study.

This sequence joins TRBV7-3 and TRBJ2-1, with TRBD2 matching over 8 bases. J lost 0 bases, V lost 4 bases, and 2 bases had no gene match. The V gene's germline CDR1 is SGHTA and CDR2 FQGTGA. The CDR3 is 15 amino acids. Here the CDR3 reads CASSSSGLSYNEQFF. The DNA for the CDR3 is TGTGCCAGCAGCTCTAGCGGGCTCTCCTACAATGAGCAGTTCTTC. Full variable domain (rest looked up from reference TRBV7-3 and TRBJ2-1): GAGVSQTPSNKVTEKGKYVELRCDPISGHTALYWYRQSLGQGPEFLIYFQGTGAADDSGLPNDRFFAVRPEGSVSTLKIQRTERGDSAVYLCASSSSGLSYNEQFFGPGTRLTVL.

J is TRBJ2-1 and V is TRBV7-6, with D possibly matching TRBD2 (7 bases). This CDR3 has 13 residues. Germline CDR1 SGHVS, CDR2 FNYEAQ. V gave up 2 bases and J gave up 13 bases, with 15 bases separating them. The CDR3 reads CASSLSRGGAQFF. The CDR3 DNA follows: TGTGCCAGCAGCTTATCACGTGGGGGGGCACAGTTCTTC.

This clone showed up just once. The V and J genes are TRBV6-1 and TRBJ1-2; D gene uncertain. Germline V CDR1 and CDR2: MNHNS, SASEGT. The CDR3 loop spans 14 amino acids. The V gene lost 2 bases and the J gene lost 2 bases, with 9 bases spanning the gap. In DNA, the CDR3 is TGTGCCAGCAGTGAAAGCTTGAACAACTATGGCTACACCTTC. This encodes CASSESLNNYGYTF.

The chain couples TRBV5-1 to TRBJ2-5, with TRBD1 matching over 7 bases. The ends lost 7 bases at V and 5 bases at J; junction bases unmatched: 8. Per the germline V gene, CDR1 is SGHRS and CDR2 is YFSETQ. This CDR3 is 13 amino acids long. Written as DNA, the CDR3 is TGCGCCAGCCCCTCGACAGGGTCGGAGACCCAGTACTTC. It encodes CASPSTGSETQYF.

The chain links TRBV5-1 to TRBJ1-2; 7 nucleotides align to TRBD1. This CDR3 comprises 14 residues. The ends lost 4 bases at V and 4 bases at J; junction bases unmatched: 7. In germline, CDR1 is SGHRS, CDR2 YFSETQ. CDR3 sequence reads: CASSPGTESYGYTF. The CDR3 DNA is TGCGCCAGCAGCCCCGGGACAGAATCCTATGGCTACACCTTC.

V gene TRBV6-5 combines with J gene TRBJ1-6, with D hard to call. V lost 8 bases to trimming and J lost 7 bases, with 18 bases between them. This CDR3 comprises 15 residues. Germline V lookup: CDR1 MNHEY, CDR2 SVGAGI. The CDR3 region is CASSISRVSNSPLHF. Here the CDR3 DNA reads TGTGCCAGCTCGATTTCGAGGGTCAGCAATTCACCCCTCCACTTT.

The chain couples TRBV29-1 to TRBJ2-1, with TRBD2 matching 8 bases. Trimming at V came to 4 bases and at J to 9 bases, leaving 8 bases not matched to a gene. The CDR3 is made up of 13 amino acids. The germline V gene encodes CDR1 SQVTM and CDR2 ANQGSEA. CDR3 in DNA: TGCAGCGTTGCAATAGCGGGGCAGGGTGAGCAGTTCTTC. Its translation is CSVAIAGQGEQFF.

The rearrangement joins TRBV19 to TRBJ1-2; possibly TRBD1 for D (5 bases). V lost 8 bases to trimming and J lost 6 bases, with 13 bases between them. The CDR3 runs to 12 residues. From germline, CDR1 is LNHDA and CDR2 SQIVND (reference sequence). The CDR3 DNA sequence: TGTGCCAGTCTAGCGGGGGGAGATGGCTACACCTTC. This codes for CASLAGGDGYTF.

This sequence joins TRBV6-5 and TRBJ1-4, with 9 bases identical to TRBD1. Germline V gene sequence: CDR1 MNHEY, CDR2 SVGAGI. CDR3 size: 14 residues. The junction had 4 bases not matched to a gene; V was cut back by 3 bases and J by 8 bases. The CDR3 DNA follows: TGTGCCAGCAGTTATTACAGGGGGCGCGAAAAACTGTTTTTT. This translates into CASSYYRGREKLFF.

The V call is TRBV4-3, the J call TRBJ2-3, with 9 bases that match TRBD2. Germline assignment: CDR1 LGHNA and CDR2 YSLEER. The CDR3 runs to 19 residues. Germline trimming cut 0 bases from V and 6 bases from J; bases unmatched to any gene: 16. The chain's CDR3 is CASSQDRVRASGDIDTQYF. As DNA, the CDR3 is TGCGCCAGCAGCCAAGATCGGGTACGGGCTAGCGGGGACATCGATACGCAGTATTTT.

This clone appeared once. V gene TRBV10-3 combines with J gene TRBJ2-1, with D possibly being TRBD2 (6 bases). This CDR3 spans 12 amino acids. CDR1 and CDR2 from the germline V gene are ENHRY and SYGVKD. Trimming removed 10 bases from V and 3 bases from J, with 10 bases in between. CDR3 in amino acids: CATRDFYNEQFF. In DNA, the CDR3 is TGTGCCACCCGGGACTTCTACAATGAGCAGTTCTTC.

This clone was picked up one time. V is TRBV7-2 and J is TRBJ2-7; TRBD2 aligns across 7 bases. The length of the CDR3 is 17 residues. The V and J ends lost 5 bases and 7 bases, in that order; junction bases with no gene match: 20. Germline V lookup: CDR1 SGHTA, CDR2 FQGNSA. For the CDR3, the DNA is TGTGCCAGCAGCCACTCTTTTAGACTAGCCCACGTGAGGGAGCAGTACTTC. It is translated as CASSHSFRLAHVREQYF.